Presented here are 4 T cell receptor beta chains from one specimen sequenced in a study of CD8 T cells in ankylosing spondylitis. TCRdb used MiXCR to reprocess the 5' RACE reads, holding one entry per CDR3 protein. The sample comprises approximately 250,000 distinct CDR3 sequences, 32% of which are singletons, and roughly 4.2% rests with the top ten. Sequencing used blood, either unsorted or a sorted T cell fraction (not recorded which). The receptors shown here come from a male donor with ankylosing spondylitis or in good health (not recorded which).

This clonotype was seen only a few times. The V call is TRBV3-1, the J call TRBJ2-3; perhaps TRBD2 as D (6 bases). Germline lookup yields CDR1 LGHDT and CDR2 YNNKEL (reference sequence). This CDR3 region has 16 residues. Trimming shortened V by 0 bases and J by 0 bases, and 10 bases separated the two germline ends. CDR3 protein: CASSQDQAGSTDTQYF. CDR3 DNA sequence: TGTGCCAGCAGCCAAGATCAAGCGGGTAGCACAGATACGCAGTATTTT.

The chain combines TRBV20-1 with TRBJ2-5; 11 bases map to TRBD2. CDR3 length equals 16 residues. V lost 3 bases to trimming and J lost 1 base; unmatched junction nucleotides: 7. Germline assignment: CDR1 DFQATT and CDR2 SNEGSKA (reference sequence). The DNA of the CDR3 is TGCAGTGCTAGGTCTCTAGCGGGGGGCTTCCAAGAGACCCAGTACTTC. Its translation is CSARSLAGGFQETQYF.

This clonotype has more than one count but fewer than ten. The chain recombines TRBV20-1 with TRBJ2-1, with a possible D match to TRBD2 (5 bases). The CDR3 is made up of 12 amino acids. The germline V and J ends were trimmed by 5 bases and 8 bases, with 13 bases remaining between them. The germline V gene has CDR1 DFQATT and CDR2 SNEGSKA (reference sequence). Here the CDR3 DNA reads TGCAGTGCTTTACTAGTGGCGGATGAGCAGTTCTTC. This gives the protein CSALLVADEQFF.

This clonotype turned up a few times. The J gene is TRBJ1-1, the V gene TRBV6-1; weak D call: TRBD1 (5 bases). The CDR3 spans 16 residues. The germline V gene has CDR1 MNHNS and CDR2 SASEGT. V dropped 6 bases and J dropped 3 bases, with 20 bases sitting between them. The CDR3 sequence is CASSHLRGTGDTEAFF. The CDR3 DNA follows: TGTGCCAGCAGCCATCTACGGGGGACGGGGGACACTGAAGCTTTCTTT.